One and the same sample provided the 17 T cell receptor beta chains below, sequenced in a study of cytomegalovirus exposure and HLA in healthy donors (dated by TCRdb to 2016 to 2017). Library creation used the immunoSEQ multiplex PCR assay. For the multiplex PCR, a mixture combining 60 forward primers for TCR Vbeta segments and 13 reverse primers for TCR Jbeta segments was used. TCRdb retrieved this table from immuneACCESS and kept in-frame rearrangements only. Not all clones are present; in checked studies, unresolved V genes account for under half, and no reason is known for the remainder. This sample gives some 190,000 clones in total; roughly 87% of them show up just once. The top ten clones comprise about 1.5% of the sample. Specimen: PBMCs. These receptors originate from a man in his forties in good health and CMV-seronegative.

The chain recombines TRBV7-2 with TRBJ1-5; tentative D call: TRBD1 (5 bases). The CDR3 has 15 amino acids. Germline CDR1 SGHTA, CDR2 FQGNSA. Trimming shortened V by 5 bases and J by 6 bases, and 17 bases separated the two germline ends. CDR3 sequence: CASSQDSGGGQPQHF. CDR3 bases: TGTGCCAGCAGCCAGGACTCCGGGGGTGGTCAGCCCCAGCATTTT.

The gene calls are TRBV7-2 and TRBJ2-7; D call uncertain. V was trimmed by 6 bases and J by 1 base, leaving 4 bases between them. The CDR3 contains 11 residues. The germline CDR1 and CDR2 sequences are SGHTA and FQGNSA. CDR3: CASSPSYEQYF. The CDR3, as DNA: TGTGCCAGCAGTCCATCCTACGAGCAGTACTTC.

This chain uses TRBV5-1 with TRBJ2-7; 9 bases align to TRBD1. Germline V gene sequence: CDR1 SGHRS, CDR2 YFSETQ. The CDR3 is made up of 16 amino acids. V was pared by 0 bases and J by 5 bases, with 9 bases of the junction left unmatched. The CDR3 protein is CASSLEGDRVLDEQYF. The CDR3 region has the DNA TGCGCCAGCAGCTTGGAGGGGGACAGGGTACTCGACGAGCAGTACTTC.

This chain joins TRBV4-3 and TRBJ2-3, with 8 bases aligning to TRBD2. The V segment lost 0 bases and the J segment 11 bases; nucleotides outside the gene matches: 19. This CDR3 comprises 18 residues. In germline, CDR1 is LGHNA, CDR2 YSLEER. CDR3 coding DNA: TGCGCCAGCAGCCAAGATTTACCCCGGGTAGCGGGAAGGCCGATGCAGTATTTT. Translation: CASSQDLPRVAGRPMQYF.

The rearrangement joins TRBV27 to TRBJ2-7; D is perhaps TRBD1 (5 bases). Germline CDR1 is MNHEY and CDR2 is SMNVEV (reference sequence). This CDR3 has 17 amino acids. The V gene lost 6 bases and the J gene lost 0 bases, with 21 bases spanning the gap. The CDR3 protein is CASRSQRGPYNSYEQYF. CDR3 nucleotides: TGTGCCAGCAGGAGTCAAAGGGGCCCCTACAACTCCTACGAGCAGTACTTC.

This chain uses TRBV27 with TRBJ2-1; TRBD2 aligns across 11 bases. J was trimmed by 4 bases and V by 5 bases; bases with no gene match: 4. CDR1 is MNHEY and CDR2 is SMNVEV in the germline V gene (reference sequence). This CDR3 has 15 residues. The chain's CDR3 is CASSRLAGTYNEQFF. For the CDR3, the DNA is TGTGCCAGCAGTAGACTAGCGGGGACGTACAATGAGCAGTTCTTC.

This chain connects TRBV25-1 to TRBJ2-3, with TRBD2 matching over 10 bases. Trimming cost V 3 bases and J 5 bases; bases outside gene matches: 14. The CDR3 spans 18 residues. Germline-derived CDR1 and CDR2 are MGHDK and SYGVNS. CDR3 nucleotides: TGTGCCAGCAGTGAGGGGCCGGGACTAGCGCCCCTAATAGATACGCAGTATTTT. Protein sequence: CASSEGPGLAPLIDTQYF.

The chain carries TRBV6-6 and TRBJ1-3, with TRBD1 matching over 7 bases. The CDR3 is made up of 15 amino acids. The trim removed 4 bases at V and 4 bases at J, leaving 7 bases unmatched. CDR1 MNHNY and CDR2 SVGAGI come from the germline V gene (reference sequence). The CDR3 nucleotides are TGTGCCAGCAGTTCCTCGGGACAGAAGGGAAACACCATATATTTT. Translating gives CASSSSGQKGNTIYF.

The chain employs TRBV4-1 and TRBJ2-1; TRBD2 aligns across 9 bases. This CDR3 spans 16 amino acids. Trimming took 4 bases from V and 3 from J; bases not matched to a gene: 7. The V gene's germline CDR1 is MGHRA and CDR2 YSYEKL. The CDR3 region is CASSRNLAGSYNEQFF. CDR3 nucleotide sequence: TGCGCCAGCAGCCGGAACCTAGCGGGAAGCTACAATGAGCAGTTCTTC.

V and J are TRBV9 and TRBJ1-5, with D possibly being TRBD1 (6 bases). CDR1 SGDLS and CDR2 YYNGEE come from the germline V gene. V lost 3 bases and J lost 3, with 13 bases in between. CDR3 length equals 15 residues. The CDR3 sequence: CASSAQTGINQPQHF. Written as DNA, the CDR3 is TGTGCCAGCAGCGCCCAAACAGGGATCAATCAGCCCCAGCATTTT.

The chain carries TRBV4-3 and TRBJ2-7; D remains unclear. The length of the CDR3 is 15 residues. Germline values: CDR1 LGHNA, CDR2 YSLEER. Trimming shortened V by 1 base and J by 5 bases, and 15 bases separated the two germline ends. The DNA of the CDR3 is TGCGCCAGCAGCCAAGCTGCCTCAGAAAACAACGAGCAGTACTTC. It codes for CASSQAASENNEQYF.

This sequence joins TRBV4-2 and TRBJ2-1; 8 nucleotides match TRBD2. The J segment lost 8 bases and the V segment lost 0 bases, leaving 12 bases of the junction unmatched. The CDR3 length is 17 residues. Germline assignment: CDR1 LGHNA and CDR2 YNFKEQ. The CDR3 DNA is TGTGCCAGCAGCCAAGATCGGACCGGGACTAGTTCTTATGAGCAGTTCTTC. Translated: CASSQDRTGTSSYEQFF.

CDR3 nucleotides: TGTGCCAGCAGTGATAACAGGGGCAATCAGCCCCAGCATTTT. Translation gives CASSDNRGNQPQHF. This rearrangement joins TRBV6-1 to TRBJ1-5; tentative D call: TRBD1 (6 bases). Germline assignment: CDR1 MNHNS and CDR2 SASEGT. Trimming pared 3 bases from V and 2 bases from J, leaving 8 bases between. The CDR3 is 14 amino acids.

The chain joins TRBV6-5 to TRBJ2-3; TRBD2 matches at 8 bases. V gave up 0 bases and J gave up 4 bases; unmatched junction bases: 3. CDR3 length: 15 amino acids. CDR1 and CDR2 from the germline V gene are MNHEY and SVGAGI. The CDR3 DNA sequence: TGTGCCAGCAGTTACTCTAGCGGGAAGGCAGATACGCAGTATTTT. Its protein product is CASSYSSGKADTQYF.

V usage is TRBV29-1 and J usage is TRBJ1-5, with 7 bases lining up with TRBD1. Germline assignment: CDR1 SQVTM and CDR2 ANQGSEA. This CDR3 comprises 13 residues. CDR3 DNA sequence: TGCAGGGGGTCAGGGGGAGGCGATCAGCCCCAGCATTTT. Translated, it gives CRGSGGGDQPQHF.

The chain couples TRBV28 to TRBJ1-1, with unresolved D. V was pared by 5 bases and J by 4 bases, with 5 bases between. This CDR3 contains 11 residues. Germline V gives CDR1 MDHEN, CDR2 SYDVKM. This chain's CDR3 is CASSRLTEAFF. As DNA, the CDR3 is TGTGCCAGCAGTCGACTCACTGAAGCTTTCTTT.

The chain employs TRBV5-1 and TRBJ2-3, with D possibly matching TRBD2 (5 bases). V was clipped by 4 bases and J by 2 bases, with 14 bases between them. Germline-derived CDR1 and CDR2 are SGHRS and YFSETQ. CDR3 length: 15 amino acids. The CDR3 reads CASSGTTTPTDTQYF. The CDR3 bases are TGCGCCAGCAGCGGAACGACTACGCCCACAGATACGCAGTATTTT.